Reported below is one TCR beta chain. The antigen is not known. These data belong to a study of cytomegalovirus exposure and HLA in healthy donors. General study results and limits: Among TCR beta chains of equal frequency, HLA-associated ones were more clonally expanded in a later analysis.

A multiplex PCR was run with 60 Vbeta primers and 13 Jbeta primers. In the authors' workflow: A follow-up analysis tallied about 80 million unique TCR beta chains, approximately 10 million shared. Libraries were prepared by immunoSEQ multiplex PCR; TCRdb keeps only in-frame clonotypes and omits some of them. V and J calls and clone size are given by that table; D and trimming were obtained from the DNA. The sample carries some 80,000 clones, 60% to 85% recorded once. The CDR3 contains 15 residues. From germline, CDR1 is GTSNPN and CDR2 SVGIG (reference sequence). J lost 2 bases, V lost 3 bases, and 9 bases had no gene match.

The chain is built from TRBV30 and TRBJ2-5; 7 nucleotides line up with TRBD2. Sample: PBMCs. This receptor was taken from a man aged 40-55 years in good health and CMV-seronegative. The CDR3 DNA reads TGTGCCTGGAGCATGGACCGGGGGGTTCAAGAGACCCAGTACTTC. Its protein is CAWSMDRGVQETQYF.